A single sample gave rise to the 16 T cell receptor beta chains below, sequenced in a study of blood T cell repertoires in COVID-19 (TCRdb year 2020). The library was prepared using the immunoSEQ multiplex PCR assay. TCRdb carries this immuneACCESS record with in-frame sequences only. Its versions omit some clonotypes, under half of them owing to an unresolved V gene in the studies checked, with the rest unexplained. The sample data list some 42,000 clones, and 75% to 90% of these were observed just once. The biggest ten clones account for approximately 0.4% of the sample. Specimen: peripheral blood. These receptors were obtained from a human donor in a cohort sampled during active COVID-19.

The CDR3 loop reads CASSRGLAGETQYF. The CDR3 DNA is TGTGCCAGCAGCCGAGGACTAGCGGGGGAGACCCAGTACTTC. The gene calls are TRBV7-8 and TRBJ2-5; 12 bases match TRBD2. This CDR3 region has 14 residues. Germline V gene sequence: CDR1 SGHVS, CDR2 FQNEAQ. Unmatched junction bases numbered 3, after V lost 5 bases and J lost 5 bases. Full variable domain (rest looked up from reference TRBV7-8 and TRBJ2-5): GAGVSQSPRYKVAKRGQDVALRCDPISGHVSLFWYQQALGQGPEFLTYFQNEAQLDKSGLPSDRFFAERPEGSVSTLKIQRTQQEDSAVYLCASSRGLAGETQYFGPGTRLLVL.

J is TRBJ2-7 and V is TRBV21-1; the table gives TRBD2 as D, unverified against the DNA. TRBV21-1 is marked as a pseudogene. The CDR3 runs 12 residues. The CDR3 sequence is CASSRRRYEQYF. The CDR3 DNA reads as TGTGCCAGCAGCAGGAGGCGCTACGAGCAGTACTTC.

The V gene is TRBV27, the J gene TRBJ2-7; 11 nucleotides line up with TRBD2. V shed 6 bases, J shed 3 bases, and the junction held 1 base outside the gene matches. The CDR3 length is 13 residues. Germline V gene lookup returns CDR1 MNHEY and CDR2 SMNVEV (reference sequence). The CDR3 coding sequence is TGTGCCAGCAGGGGGACTAGCGGCTACGAGCAGTACTTC. Its protein product is CASRGTSGYEQYF.

The chain couples TRBV10-3 to TRBJ1-4; 10 bases agree with TRBD1. Germline V gene lookup returns CDR1 ENHRY and CDR2 SYGVKD. V gave up 2 bases and J gave up 4 bases; unmatched junction bases: 13. The CDR3 has 19 amino acids. DNA of the CDR3: TGTGCCATCAGTGAGCCGGGACAGGGGATTCCACACGGTAATGAAAAACTGTTTTTT. This sequence encodes CAISEPGQGIPHGNEKLFF.

The CDR3 protein is CASNVGENTEAFF. In DNA form, the CDR3 reads TGTGCCAGCAACGTAGGGGAGAACACTGAAGCTTTCTTT. The chain is built from TRBV2 and TRBJ1-1, with D possibly TRBD1 on 5 matching bases. V lost 7 bases to trimming and J lost 1 base, with 10 bases between them. This CDR3 comprises 13 residues. Germline V lookup: CDR1 SNHLY, CDR2 FYNNEI. The full variable domain, with the rest looked up from reference TRBV2 and TRBJ1-1, is EPEVTQTPSHQVTQMGQEVILRCVPISNHLYFYWYRQILGQKVEFLVSFYNNEISEKSEIFDDQFSVERPDGSNFTLKIRSTKLEDSAMYFCASNVGENTEAFFGQGTRLTVV.

The chain joins TRBV5-1 to TRBJ1-2; TRBD1 matches 8 bases. The germline CDR1 and CDR2 sequences are SGHRS and YFSETQ. J gave up 6 bases and V 4 bases, and 11 bases lay outside the gene matches. There are 15 residues in the CDR3. CDR3 sequence (DNA): TGCGCCAGCAGCGGAACCTCAGGGGGCGGGGATGGCTACACCTTC. Protein sequence: CASSGTSGGGDGYTF.

The rearrangement uses TRBV10-3 and TRBJ1-1; D is unresolved. Germline lookup yields CDR1 ENHRY and CDR2 SYGVKD. The ends were cut back, 3 bases at V and 1 base at J, with 9 bases in the middle. This CDR3 has 14 amino acids. This chain's CDR3 is CAISEYTGNTEAFF. CDR3 nucleotides: TGTGCCATCAGTGAATACACGGGGAACACTGAAGCTTTCTTT.

The chain is built from TRBV29-1 and TRBJ1-2, with D unresolved. This CDR3 has 16 amino acids. V lost 3 bases and J 4 bases, leaving 21 bases between the germline ends. Germline-derived CDR1 and CDR2 are SQVTM and ANQGSEA. The CDR3 loop reads CSVDRKGGPPGYGYTF. In nucleotides, the CDR3 is TGCAGCGTTGACCGAAAAGGAGGGCCGCCCGGCTATGGCTACACCTTC.

This chain joins TRBV6-1 and TRBJ2-5; tentative D call: TRBD1 (5 bases). Germline V gene data show CDR1 as MNHNS and CDR2 as SASEGT. This CDR3 region has 14 residues. Trimming pared 2 bases from V and 1 base from J, leaving 8 bases between. The CDR3 protein is CASSERGRQETQYF. The CDR3 DNA follows: TGTGCCAGCAGTGAAAGGGGCCGCCAAGAGACCCAGTACTTC.

The genes are TRBV10-3 and TRBJ1-4, with 7 bases lining up with TRBD1. This CDR3 has 12 amino acids. Per the germline V gene, CDR1 is ENHRY and CDR2 is SYGVKD. V dropped 10 bases and J dropped 7; count of bases not matched to a gene: 6. The CDR3 DNA reads as TGTGCCACCGGACAGGAGGTTGAAAAACTGTTTTTT. It encodes CATGQEVEKLFF.

V gene TRBV19 combines with J gene TRBJ1-6, with D possibly matching TRBD1 (6 bases). Germline V gene data show CDR1 as LNHDA and CDR2 as SQIVND (reference sequence). The V end lost 6 bases, the J end lost 11 bases, and 14 bases lay between the germline ends. CDR3 length: 13 amino acids. CDR3 coding DNA: TGTGCCAGTAGATTATCCCCAGGGGCACCCCTCCACTTT. It specifies CASRLSPGAPLHF.

This clone has more than one count but fewer than ten. This chain links TRBV27 with TRBJ2-7; D not resolved. CDR1 and CDR2 (germline): MNHEY, SMNVEV (reference sequence). The CDR3 runs 15 residues. V lost 2 bases and J 2 bases, leaving 13 bases between the germline ends. The CDR3 protein is CASSLQTRTAYEQYF. The DNA for the CDR3 is TGTGCCAGCAGTTTACAAACCCGCACGGCCTACGAGCAGTACTTC.

The V and J genes are TRBV24-1 and TRBJ2-7; TRBD1 matches 11 bases. Unmatched junction bases numbered 5, after V lost 2 bases and J lost 3 bases. CDR3 length: 16 amino acids. CDR1 and CDR2 (germline): KGHDR, SFDVKD. The CDR3: CATSDSRTGGIYEQYF. The DNA of the CDR3 is TGTGCCACCAGTGATTCAAGGACAGGGGGCATCTACGAGCAGTACTTC.

This chain links TRBV6-5 with TRBJ2-2; TRBD1 aligns across 7 bases. The trim removed 7 bases at V and 0 bases at J, leaving 5 bases unmatched. In germline, CDR1 is MNHEY, CDR2 SVGAGI. CDR3 length: 15 amino acids. This CDR3 reads CASKTGTANTGELFF. The CDR3 DNA reads TGTGCCAGCAAGACAGGGACGGCGAACACCGGGGAGCTGTTTTTT.

The chain joins TRBV2 to TRBJ1-1; D unclear. The CDR3 covers 16 residues. Trimming took 6 bases from V and 1 from J, leaving 18 bases between them. The germline V gene has CDR1 SNHLY and CDR2 FYNNEI. CDR3 loop: CASSHPRDKTNTEAFF. The CDR3 DNA reads TGTGCCAGCAGCCATCCCCGCGACAAAACGAACACTGAAGCTTTCTTT. The variable domain in full, with the rest retrieved from reference TRBV2 and TRBJ1-1, is EPEVTQTPSHQVTQMGQEVILRCVPISNHLYFYWYRQILGQKVEFLVSFYNNEISEKSEIFDDQFSVERPDGSNFTLKIRSTKLEDSAMYFCASSHPRDKTNTEAFFGQGTRLTVV.

V usage is TRBV3-1 (or the pseudogene TRBV3-2) and J usage is TRBJ2-7, with 9 bases identical to TRBD2. The junction had 11 bases not matched to a gene; V was cut back by 3 bases and J by 5 bases. This CDR3 has 16 amino acids. CDR1 LGHDT and CDR2 YNNKEL come from the germline V gene (reference sequence). The CDR3 sequence: CASSHLRGGLRDEQYF. The DNA for the CDR3 is TGTGCCAGCAGCCACTTGCGGGGGGGCCTACGGGACGAGCAGTACTTC.